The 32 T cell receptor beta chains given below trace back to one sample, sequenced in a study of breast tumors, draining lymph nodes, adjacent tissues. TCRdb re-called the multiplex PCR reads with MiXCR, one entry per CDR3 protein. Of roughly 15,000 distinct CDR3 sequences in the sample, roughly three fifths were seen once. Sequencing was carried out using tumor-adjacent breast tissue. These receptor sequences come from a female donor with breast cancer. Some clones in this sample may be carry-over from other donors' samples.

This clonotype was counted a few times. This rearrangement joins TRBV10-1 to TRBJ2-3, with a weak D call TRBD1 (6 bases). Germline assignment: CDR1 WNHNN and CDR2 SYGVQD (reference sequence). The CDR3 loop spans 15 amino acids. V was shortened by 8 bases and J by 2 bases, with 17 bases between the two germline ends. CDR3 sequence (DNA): TGCGCCAGCGCCCCTGGGGCAGGGGACACAGATACGCAGTATTTT. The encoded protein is CASAPGAGDTDTQYF.

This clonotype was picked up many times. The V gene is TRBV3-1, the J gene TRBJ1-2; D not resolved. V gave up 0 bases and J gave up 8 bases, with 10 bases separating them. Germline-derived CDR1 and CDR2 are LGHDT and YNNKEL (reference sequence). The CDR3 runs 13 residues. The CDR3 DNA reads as TGTGCCAGCAGCCAAGATGGAGTTCGGGGCTACACCTTC. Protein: CASSQDGVRGYTF.

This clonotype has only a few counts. CDR3 protein: CAISPGRETQYF. CDR3 DNA: TGTGCCATCAGTCCAGGGAGAGAGACCCAGTACTTC. The chain has TRBV10-3 and TRBJ2-5; D tentatively reads TRBD1 or TRBD2 (5 bases each). This CDR3 is 12 amino acids long. The germline V and J ends were trimmed by 5 bases and 4 bases, with 8 bases remaining between them. CDR1 and CDR2 (germline): ENHRY, SYGVKD.

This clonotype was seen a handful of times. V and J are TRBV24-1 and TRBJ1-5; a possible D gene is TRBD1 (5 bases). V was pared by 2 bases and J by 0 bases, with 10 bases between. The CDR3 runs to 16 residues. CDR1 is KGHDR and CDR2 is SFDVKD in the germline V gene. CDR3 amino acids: CATSDSGGDSNQPQHF. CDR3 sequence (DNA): TGTGCCACCAGTGATTCCGGAGGGGATAGCAATCAGCCCCAGCATTTT.

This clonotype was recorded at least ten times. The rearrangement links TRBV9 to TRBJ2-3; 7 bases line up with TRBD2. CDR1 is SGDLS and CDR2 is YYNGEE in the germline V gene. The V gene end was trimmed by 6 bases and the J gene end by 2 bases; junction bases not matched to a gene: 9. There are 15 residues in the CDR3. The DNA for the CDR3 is TGTGCCAGCAACTTCGCGGGGACTAACACAGATACGCAGTATTTT. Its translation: CASNFAGTNTDTQYF.

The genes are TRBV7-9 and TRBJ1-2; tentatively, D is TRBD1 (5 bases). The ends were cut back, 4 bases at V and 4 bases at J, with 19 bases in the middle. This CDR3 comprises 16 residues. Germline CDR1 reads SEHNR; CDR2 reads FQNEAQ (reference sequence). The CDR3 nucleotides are TGTGCCAGCAGCTCTCCAGAAACCCGACAGTCCTATGGCTACACCTTC. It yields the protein CASSSPETRQSYGYTF.

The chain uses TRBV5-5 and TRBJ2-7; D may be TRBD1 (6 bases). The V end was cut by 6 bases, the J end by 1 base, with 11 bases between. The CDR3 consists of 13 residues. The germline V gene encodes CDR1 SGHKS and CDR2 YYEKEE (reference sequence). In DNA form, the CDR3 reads TGTGCCAGCACCCTGACAGGATCCTACGAGCAGTACTTC. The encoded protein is CASTLTGSYEQYF. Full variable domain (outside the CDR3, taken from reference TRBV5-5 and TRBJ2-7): DAGVTQSPTHLIKTRGQQVTLRCSPISGHKSVSWYQQVLGQGPQFIFQYYEKEERGRGNFPDRFSARQFPNYSSELNVNALLLGDSALYLCASTLTGSYEQYFGPGTRLTVT.

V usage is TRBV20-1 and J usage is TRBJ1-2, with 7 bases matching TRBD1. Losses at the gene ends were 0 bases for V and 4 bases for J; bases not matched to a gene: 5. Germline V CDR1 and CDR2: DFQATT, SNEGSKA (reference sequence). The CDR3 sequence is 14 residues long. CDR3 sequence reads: CSARDPRDSYGYTF. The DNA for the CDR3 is TGCAGTGCTAGAGATCCGCGGGACAGCTATGGCTACACCTTC.

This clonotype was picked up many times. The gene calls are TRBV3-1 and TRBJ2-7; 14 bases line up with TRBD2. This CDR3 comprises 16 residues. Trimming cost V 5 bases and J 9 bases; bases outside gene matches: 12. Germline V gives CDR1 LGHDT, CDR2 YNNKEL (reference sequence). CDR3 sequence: CASSTSTSGRASVQYF. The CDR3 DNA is TGTGCCAGCAGCACATCGACTAGCGGGAGGGCCTCGGTGCAGTACTTC.

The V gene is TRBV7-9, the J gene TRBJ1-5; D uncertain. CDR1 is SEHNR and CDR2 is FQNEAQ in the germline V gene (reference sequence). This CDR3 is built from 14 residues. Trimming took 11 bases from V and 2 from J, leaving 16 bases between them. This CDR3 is CASSIGIGNQPQHF. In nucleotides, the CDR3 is TGTGCCTCCTCCATCGGGATTGGCAATCAGCCCCAGCATTTT.

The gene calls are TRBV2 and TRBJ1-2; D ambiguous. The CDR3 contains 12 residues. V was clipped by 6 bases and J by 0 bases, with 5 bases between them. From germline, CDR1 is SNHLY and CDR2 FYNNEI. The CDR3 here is CASRRANYGYTF. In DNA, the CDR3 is TGTGCCAGCAGACGCGCTAACTATGGCTACACCTTC.

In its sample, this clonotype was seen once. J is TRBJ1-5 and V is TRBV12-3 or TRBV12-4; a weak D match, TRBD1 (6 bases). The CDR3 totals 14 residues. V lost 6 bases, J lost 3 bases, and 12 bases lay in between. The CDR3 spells CASRTGQYNQPQHF. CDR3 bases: TGTGCCAGCAGAACGGGACAATACAATCAGCCCCAGCATTTT.

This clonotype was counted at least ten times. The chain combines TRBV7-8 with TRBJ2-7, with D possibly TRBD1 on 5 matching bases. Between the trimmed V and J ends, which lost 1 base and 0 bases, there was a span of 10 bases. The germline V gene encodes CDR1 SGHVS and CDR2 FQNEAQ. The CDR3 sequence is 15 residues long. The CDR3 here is CASSLVQGPSYEQYF. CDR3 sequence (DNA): TGTGCCAGCAGCTTAGTGCAGGGCCCCTCCTACGAGCAGTACTTC.

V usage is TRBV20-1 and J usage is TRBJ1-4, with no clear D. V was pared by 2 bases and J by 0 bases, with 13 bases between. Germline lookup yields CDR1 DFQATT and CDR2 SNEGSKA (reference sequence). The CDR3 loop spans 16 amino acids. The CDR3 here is CSARPRRLATNEKLFF. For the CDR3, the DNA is TGCAGTGCTAGACCCAGAAGACTTGCAACTAATGAAAAACTGTTTTTT.

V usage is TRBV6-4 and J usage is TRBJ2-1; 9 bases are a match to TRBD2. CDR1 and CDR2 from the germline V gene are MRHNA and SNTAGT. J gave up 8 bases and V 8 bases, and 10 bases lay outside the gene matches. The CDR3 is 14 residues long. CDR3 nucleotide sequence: TGTGCCAGCTCACCCGATAGCGGGAGCGATGAGCAGTTCTTC. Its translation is CASSPDSGSDEQFF.

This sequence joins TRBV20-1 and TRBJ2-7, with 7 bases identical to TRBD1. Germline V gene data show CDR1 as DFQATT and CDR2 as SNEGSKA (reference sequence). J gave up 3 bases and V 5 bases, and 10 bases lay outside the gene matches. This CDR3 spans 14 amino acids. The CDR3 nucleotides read TGCAGTGCTTATTTACAGGGGACGAACTACGAGCAGTACTTC. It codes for CSAYLQGTNYEQYF.

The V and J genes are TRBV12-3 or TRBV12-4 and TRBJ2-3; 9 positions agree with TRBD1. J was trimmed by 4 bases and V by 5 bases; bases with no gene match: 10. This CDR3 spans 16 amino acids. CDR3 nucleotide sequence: TGTGCCAGCAGTGTTGGGACAGGGTGGGGGGCAGATACGCAGTATTTT. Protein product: CASSVGTGWGADTQYF.

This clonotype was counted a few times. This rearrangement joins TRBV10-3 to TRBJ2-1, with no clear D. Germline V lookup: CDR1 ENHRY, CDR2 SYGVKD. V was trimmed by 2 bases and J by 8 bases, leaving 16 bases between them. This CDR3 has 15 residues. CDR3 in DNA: TGTGCCATCAGTGAGGAAACGACCCGTCGGGATGAGCAGTTCTTC. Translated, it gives CAISEETTRRDEQFF.

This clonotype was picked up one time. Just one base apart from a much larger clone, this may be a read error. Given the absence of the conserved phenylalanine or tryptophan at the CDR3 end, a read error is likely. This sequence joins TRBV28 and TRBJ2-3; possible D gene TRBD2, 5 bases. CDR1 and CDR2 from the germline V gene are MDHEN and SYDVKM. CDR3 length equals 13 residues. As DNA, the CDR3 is TGTGTCAGCAGTTTTACACGGGGAGATACGCAGTATCTT. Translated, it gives CVSSFTRGDTQYL.

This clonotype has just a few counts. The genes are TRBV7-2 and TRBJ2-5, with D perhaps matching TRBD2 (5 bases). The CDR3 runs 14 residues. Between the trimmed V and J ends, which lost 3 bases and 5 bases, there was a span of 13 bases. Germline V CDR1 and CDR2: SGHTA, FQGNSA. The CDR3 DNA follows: TGTGCCAGCAGCTTGGGCCTAGCACGCGAGACCCAGTACTTC. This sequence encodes CASSLGLARETQYF.

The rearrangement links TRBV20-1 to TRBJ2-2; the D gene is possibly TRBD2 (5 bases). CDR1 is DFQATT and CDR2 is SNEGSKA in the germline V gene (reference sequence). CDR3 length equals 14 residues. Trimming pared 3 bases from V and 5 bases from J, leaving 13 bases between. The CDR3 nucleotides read TGCAGTGCTAGTAGCCCCCGAGGGACCGGGGAGCTGTTTTTT. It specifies CSASSPRGTGELFF.

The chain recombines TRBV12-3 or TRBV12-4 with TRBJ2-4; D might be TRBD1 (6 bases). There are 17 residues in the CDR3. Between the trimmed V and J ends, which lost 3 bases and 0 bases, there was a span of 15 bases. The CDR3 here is CASSFRAGVVAKNIQYF. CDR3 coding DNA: TGTGCCAGCAGTTTCCGCGCAGGGGTGGTAGCCAAAAACATTCAGTACTTC.

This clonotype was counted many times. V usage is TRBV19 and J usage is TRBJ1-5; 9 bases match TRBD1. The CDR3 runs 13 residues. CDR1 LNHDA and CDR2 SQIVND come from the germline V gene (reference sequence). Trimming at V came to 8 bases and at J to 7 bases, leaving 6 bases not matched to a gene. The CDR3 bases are TGTGCCAGTGGGACAGGGTCGCGGCAGCCCCAGCATTTT. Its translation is CASGTGSRQPQHF.

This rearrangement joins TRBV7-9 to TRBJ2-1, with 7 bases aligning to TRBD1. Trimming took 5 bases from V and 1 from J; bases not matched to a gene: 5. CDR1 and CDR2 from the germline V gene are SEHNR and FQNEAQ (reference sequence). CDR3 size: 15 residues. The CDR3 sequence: CASSRDRVSYNEQFF. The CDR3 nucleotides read TGTGCCAGCAGCCGGGACAGAGTATCCTACAATGAGCAGTTCTTC.

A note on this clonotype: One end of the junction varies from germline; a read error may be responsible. The CDR3 bases are TGTGCCAGTAGTGGATTGGCAGATACGCAGTATTTT. Translation gives CASSGLADTQYF. The V and J genes are TRBV2 and TRBJ2-3; D is unclear. CDR1 and CDR2 (germline): SNHLY, FYNNEI. This CDR3 spans 12 amino acids. Looking up the rest from reference TRBV2 and TRBJ2-3 gives the full variable domain: EPEVTQTPSHQVTQMGQEVILRCVPISNHLYFYWYRQILGQKVEFLVSFYNNEISEKSEIFDDQFSVERPDGSNFTLKIRSTKLEDSAMYFCASSGLADTQYFGPGTRLTVL.

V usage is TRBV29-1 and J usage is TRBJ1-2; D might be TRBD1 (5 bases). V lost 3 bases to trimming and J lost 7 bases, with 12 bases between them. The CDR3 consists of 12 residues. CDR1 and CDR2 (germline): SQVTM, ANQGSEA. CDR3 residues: CSVEAGSGGYTF. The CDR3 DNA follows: TGCAGCGTTGAGGCAGGGAGTGGTGGCTACACCTTC.

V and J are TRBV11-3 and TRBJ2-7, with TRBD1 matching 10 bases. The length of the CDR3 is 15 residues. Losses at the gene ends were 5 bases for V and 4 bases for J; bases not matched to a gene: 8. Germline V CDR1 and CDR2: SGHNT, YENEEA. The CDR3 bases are TGTGCCAGCAGCCCGGCGGGACAGGGGAAATACGAGCAGTACTTC. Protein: CASSPAGQGKYEQYF.

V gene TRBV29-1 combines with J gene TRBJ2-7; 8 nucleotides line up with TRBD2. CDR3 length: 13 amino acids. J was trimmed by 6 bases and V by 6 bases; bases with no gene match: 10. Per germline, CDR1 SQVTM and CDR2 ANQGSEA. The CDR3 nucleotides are TGCAGCGTAATCACAAGCGGGAGCGGCGAGCAGTACTTC. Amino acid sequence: CSVITSGSGEQYF.

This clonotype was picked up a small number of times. The CDR3 DNA follows: TGTGCCAGCAGCTTAGCCGGCCAGCCCCAGCATTTT. Translation: CASSLAGQPQHF. The chain joins TRBV7-6 to TRBJ1-5; no definite D call. The CDR3 spans 12 residues. Germline V gene data show CDR1 as SGHVS and CDR2 as FNYEAQ. The V end lost 0 bases, the J end lost 7 bases, and 4 bases lay between the germline ends.

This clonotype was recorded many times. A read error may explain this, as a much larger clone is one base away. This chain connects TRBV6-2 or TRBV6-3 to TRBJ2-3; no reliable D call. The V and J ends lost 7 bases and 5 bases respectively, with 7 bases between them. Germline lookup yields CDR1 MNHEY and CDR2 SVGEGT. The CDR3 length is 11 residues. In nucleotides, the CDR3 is TGTGCCAGCACCCACGGAGATACGCAGTATTTT. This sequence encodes CASTHGDTQYF.

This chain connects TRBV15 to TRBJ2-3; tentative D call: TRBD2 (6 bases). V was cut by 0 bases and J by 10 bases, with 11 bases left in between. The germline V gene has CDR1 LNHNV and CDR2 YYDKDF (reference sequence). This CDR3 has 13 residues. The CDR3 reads CATSREGWEAQYF. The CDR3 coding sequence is TGTGCCACCAGCAGAGAAGGGTGGGAGGCGCAGTATTTT.

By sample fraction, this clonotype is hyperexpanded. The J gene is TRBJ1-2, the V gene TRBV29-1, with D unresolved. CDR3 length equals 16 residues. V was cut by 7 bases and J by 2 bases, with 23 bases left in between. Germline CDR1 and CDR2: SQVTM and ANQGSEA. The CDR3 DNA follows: TGCAGCGCCCCGGACCCCCGAGGGCCCGTAAACTATGGCTACACCTTC. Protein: CSAPDPRGPVNYGYTF.